This TCR beta chain was recorded in a study of PD-1 blockade in classical Hodgkin lymphoma (TCRdb year 2020). Study-level background: Nivolumab dosing was 3 mg/kg intravenously every 2 weeks, continuing until either disease progression or unacceptable toxicity. To define a peripheral blood immune signature of response to PD-1 blockade in classical Hodgkin lymphoma, the study combined TCR beta sequencing with CyTOF. The investigation overall reported the following: Baseline TCR diversity was reported as lower in newly diagnosed patients than in healthy donors, and lower still in relapsed/refractory patients. Lower diversity was seen in patients whose nivolumab began less than 1 year after ASCT, and these patients were left out of later analyses so that immune reconstitution would not confound the results. Among trial patients, those achieving complete response had baseline diversity similar to that of newly diagnosed patients, while diversity was significantly lower in partial responders and progressors. By C4D1, a significant rise was seen in CD4+ TCR diversity but not in CD8+ TCR diversity (p=0.0027 vs p=0.16), and the rise was most apparent among complete responders (p=0.02). Only a single clinical trial cohort was studied, and what caused the repertoire differences, possibly disease activity or prior therapy, remained undefined.

This clone has just one count. Its antigen specificity is not known. Base qualities are not recorded, but no much larger clone differs from it by a single base. The sample's time point label is to be understood as: cycle 1 day 1 (C1D1), immediately before nivolumab initiation. Every trial patient had relapsed following autologous stem cell transplantation, and prior brentuximab vedotin exposure was what differed among cohorts A, B and C. The trial cohort was composed of about 60 patients with relapsed/refractory classical Hodgkin lymphoma, for whom complete response, partial response or progressive disease was recorded as best overall response. In the multi-cohort phase II CheckMate 205 trial, trial patients received single-agent nivolumab. An independent review committee assessed best overall response by applying the 2007 International Working Group response criteria. Trial PBMCs were collected immediately before nivolumab initiation (C1D1) and during therapy at cycle 2 day 1 and cycle 4 day 1. Peripheral blood was collected in 8 mL Vacutainer Cell Preparation Tubes, from which PBMCs were isolated by centrifugation and then cryopreserved.

Trimming accounts for 1 base at V and 0 bases at J, while the number of junction bases matched to no gene is 3. The germline V gene specifies MGHRA as CDR1 and YSYEKL as CDR2. Measured from the cysteine to the phenylalanine, the CDR3 is 17 residues long. Left in the record is the CDR3 DNA by itself, 51 bases read in frame from the first base. The Qiagen DNeasy kit was used to extract genomic DNA both from unsorted PBMCs and from the negatively selected CD4+ and CD8+ fractions. Using primers that anneal to V and J segments, immunoSEQ multiplex PCR amplified the TCR beta CDR3 regions. A synthetic immune receptor repertoire was used to minimize amplification bias, and any remaining bias was removed computationally after sequencing. The study's processing was this. Custom Python scripts were used to quantify repertoire diversity as the Shannon entropy index. Unsorted, CD4+ and CD8+ repertoires were analyzed separately, except for combined analyses in which CD4+ and CD8+ sequences were merged in silico. A clone counted as expanded when the clone's frequency after treatment rose at least 2-fold relative to C1D1, and clones undetected at baseline were given a pseudocount of 0.5. Clones with 0 or 1 copy at C1D1 were classified as singleton clones, and clones with 2 or more copies were classified as non-singleton clones. Clones expanded in unsorted samples were annotated as CD4+, CD8+ or unknown by matching protein sequences in sorted samples from the same patient. Wilcoxon tests on paired samples were used to test diversity changes from C1D1 to C4D1. TCRdb carries this immuneACCESS record with in-frame sequences only. Its versions omit some clonotypes, under half of them owing to an unresolved V gene in the studies checked, with the rest unexplained. From that table come the V and J calls and clone size; the DNA was used to work out D and trimming. The sample contains 10,000 to 15,000 clones, around 75% of them found a single time. The top ten hold roughly 25% of the sample.

The chain is made from TRBV4-1 and TRBJ1-3, with TRBD1 identical over 10 junction bases. The source of this sequence is a human donor with classical Hodgkin lymphoma. This sample comprised peripheral blood mononuclear cells (PBMCs), obtained at baseline. DNA sequence: TGCGCCAGCAGCCAAGGAAGGACAGGGGGCTCTGGAAACACCATATATTTT. It encodes CASSQGRTGGSGNTIYF.